A single sample is the source of the 25 T cell receptor beta chains below, sequenced in a study of cytomegalovirus exposure and HLA in healthy donors. The PCR ran on 60 Vbeta and 13 Jbeta primers. Here immunoSEQ multiplex PCR was the method, and the copy in TCRdb shows in-frame clones only, minus some. The sample records 200,000 or so clones, 83% being singletons. Sequencing input: PBMCs. The receptors shown here come from a girl between 10 and 17 years old in good health and CMV-seronegative.

This clone was seen a handful of times. The rearrangement links TRBV10-3 to TRBJ2-5; TRBD2 agrees at 13 bases. J gave up 2 bases and V 8 bases, and 5 bases lay outside the gene matches. The CDR3 runs 15 residues. Per the germline V gene, CDR1 is ENHRY and CDR2 is SYGVKD. This chain's CDR3 is CAIGGTSGVQETQYF. The CDR3 nucleotides are TGTGCCATCGGGGGGACTAGCGGGGTACAAGAGACCCAGTACTTC.

The V and J genes are TRBV28 and TRBJ2-5, with 14 bases that match TRBD2. The germline gives CDR1 MDHEN, CDR2 SYDVKM. J gave up 5 bases and V 4 bases, and 6 bases lay outside the gene matches. The CDR3 extends over 16 amino acids. The CDR3 bases are TGTGCCAGCAGTTCGGGGACTAGCGGGAGTAAGGAGACCCAGTACTTC. Translation gives CASSSGTSGSKETQYF.

This rearrangement joins TRBV12-1 to TRBJ2-5; the listed D gene, TRBD1, was not tested against the DNA. The better agreement between TRBJ2-7 and the DNA end casts doubt on the J call. TRBV12-1 is designated a pseudogene. The CDR3 consists of 17 residues. The CDR3 region has the DNA TGTGCCAGCAGCTTTGCCCACCGGACGGCCGCAGGGGCCGAGCAGTACTTC. Encoded protein: CASSFAHRTAAGAEQYF.

This chain joins TRBV28 and TRBJ2-7; perhaps TRBD2 as D (6 bases). Trimming removed 6 bases at V and 7 bases at J, with 16 bases between. Germline V gene data show CDR1 as MDHEN and CDR2 as SYDVKM. The CDR3 sequence is 13 residues long. CDR3 in DNA: TGTGCCAGCAGACGAGGAGGGTTGGGGGAGCAGTACTTC. Encoded protein: CASRRGGLGEQYF.

This clone was picked up one time. This chain joins TRBV2 and TRBJ1-2; tentatively, D is TRBD1 (5 bases). From germline, CDR1 is SNHLY and CDR2 FYNNEI. This CDR3 has 16 amino acids. V was cut by 5 bases and J by 7 bases, with 23 bases left in between. The CDR3: CASSLVSGTAGGGYTF. CDR3 DNA: TGTGCCAGCAGTCTTGTTTCCGGGACCGCCGGGGGTGGCTACACCTTC.

The chain recombines TRBV7-6 with TRBJ2-1; 7 positions agree with TRBD1. The CDR3 length is 15 residues. V gave up 1 base and J gave up 4 bases; unmatched junction bases: 4. The germline gives CDR1 SGHVS, CDR2 FNYEAQ. The CDR3 is CASSLEPGQYNEQFF. For the CDR3, the DNA is TGTGCCAGCAGCTTAGAACCGGGACAGTACAATGAGCAGTTCTTC.

Comment on this clone: A read error may account for a junction end that differs from germline. The genes are TRBV19 and TRBJ2-5; tentative D call: TRBD2 (5 bases). The CDR3 runs to 15 residues. Germline assignment: CDR1 LNHDA and CDR2 SQIVND (reference sequence). This CDR3 is CASSLGGIHQETQHF. DNA for the CDR3: TGTGCCAGTAGCCTCGGAGGAATCCACCAAGAGACCCAGCACTTC.

J is TRBJ1-3 and V is TRBV28; weak D call: TRBD1 (5 bases). Trimming left V 8 bases short and J 2 bases short, with 7 bases between. Germline V CDR1 and CDR2: MDHEN, SYDVKM. The CDR3 totals 12 residues. In DNA, the CDR3 is TGTGCCAGCTTGGGGCCTGGAAACACCATATATTTT. Translating it yields CASLGPGNTIYF.

The chain recombines TRBV28 with TRBJ2-2; no clear D. Germline V gene sequence: CDR1 MDHEN, CDR2 SYDVKM. Trimming cost V 6 bases and J 4 bases, with 9 bases left between them. This CDR3 has 13 residues. CDR3: CASRFRFTGELFF. The CDR3 DNA reads as TGTGCCAGCAGATTCAGGTTCACCGGGGAGCTGTTTTTT.

The chain has TRBV15 and TRBJ2-1; tentatively, D is TRBD1 (7 bases). The germline V and J ends were trimmed by 3 bases and 7 bases, with 16 bases remaining between them. The CDR3 has 15 residues. Germline V gene sequence: CDR1 LNHNV, CDR2 YYDKDF (reference sequence). Here the CDR3 DNA reads TGTGCCACCAGCAGCCCGGAGGGGGCTTTGAATGAGCAGTTCTTC. This encodes CATSSPEGALNEQFF.

The chain combines TRBV7-3 with TRBJ2-1, with 8 positions matching TRBD2. Trimming removed 6 bases from V and 8 bases from J; junction bases left unmatched: 12. The CDR3 runs 15 residues. Germline-derived CDR1 and CDR2 are SGHTA and FQGTGA. The DNA for the CDR3 is TGTGCCAGCAGTACAACGGGAGGGCCTACCGATGAGCAGTTCTTC. Translating it yields CASSTTGGPTDEQFF.

The table lists this clone with a few counts. The chain employs TRBV6-1 and TRBJ1-1; TRBD1 matches 7 bases. Trimming at V came to 4 bases and at J to 11 bases, leaving 13 bases not matched to a gene. Germline assignment: CDR1 MNHNS and CDR2 SASEGT. The CDR3 runs 14 residues. CDR3 DNA sequence: TGTGCCAGCAGTGCCGGTGGGGGGCAGGGGGAGGCTTTCTTT. Protein: CASSAGGGQGEAFF.

The rearrangement links TRBV6-1 to TRBJ2-3; TRBD2 matches at 9 bases. Germline V lookup: CDR1 MNHNS, CDR2 SASEGT. The CDR3 has 15 amino acids. V trimming: 1 base; J trimming: 2 bases; junction bases outside the gene matches: 1. CDR3 protein: CASSEGLADTDTQYF. Here the CDR3 DNA reads TGTGCCAGCAGTGAAGGACTAGCGGACACAGATACGCAGTATTTT.

V is TRBV7-2 and J is TRBJ2-1; 9 nucleotides line up with TRBD1. CDR3 length: 17 residues. Germline V gene lookup returns CDR1 SGHTA and CDR2 FQGNSA. After removal of 5 bases from V and 7 bases from J, the junction contained 15 bases not matched to a gene. This chain's CDR3 is CASSLKSGTGYVNEQFF. For the CDR3, the DNA is TGTGCCAGCAGCCTAAAATCAGGGACAGGGTACGTTAATGAGCAGTTCTTC.

The chain combines TRBV5-1 with TRBJ2-3; TRBD1 matches at 9 bases. The germline V gene encodes CDR1 SGHRS and CDR2 YFSETQ. V was pared by 0 bases and J by 1 base, with 12 bases of the junction left unmatched. CDR3 size: 19 residues. This CDR3 is CASSLGDREFFEGTDTQYF. The DNA for the CDR3 is TGCGCCAGCAGCTTGGGGGACAGGGAATTTTTTGAGGGCACAGATACGCAGTATTTT. Using reference TRBV5-1 and TRBJ2-3 for the parts outside the CDR3, the full variable domain is KAGVTQTPRYLIKTRGQQVTLSCSPISGHRSVSWYQQTPGQGLQFLFEYFSETQRNKGNFPGRFSGRQFSNSRSEMNVSTLELGDSALYLCASSLGDREFFEGTDTQYFGPGTRLTVL.

The V call is TRBV28, the J call TRBJ1-2; possible D gene TRBD1, 6 bases. The CDR3 runs 14 residues. Germline-derived CDR1 and CDR2 are MDHEN and SYDVKM. V was cut by 5 bases and J by 5 bases, with 15 bases left in between. The CDR3 nucleotides read TGTGCCAGCAGTACGTGGGACACCTTTTATGGCTACACCTTC. The encoded protein is CASSTWDTFYGYTF.

This rearrangement joins TRBV7-8 to TRBJ1-4; D gene ambiguous. The CDR3 totals 14 residues. Trimming removed 5 bases from V and 5 bases from J, with 12 bases in between. CDR1 is SGHVS and CDR2 is FQNEAQ in the germline V gene. In nucleotides, the CDR3 is TGTGCCAGCAGCCCGCTCCACAGCAATGAAAAACTGTTTTTT. Amino acid sequence: CASSPLHSNEKLFF.

J is TRBJ2-7 and V is TRBV7-3; 7 nucleotides agree with TRBD1. V dropped 5 bases and J dropped 3; count of bases not matched to a gene: 16. The CDR3 length is 17 residues. Looked up from germline, CDR1 is SGHTA and CDR2 is FQGTGA. CDR3 DNA: TGTGCCAGCAGCCTCTCACCGTCACTGGGACAGCACTACGAGCAGTACTTC. Translating gives CASSLSPSLGQHYEQYF.

This clone was picked up one time. The chain has TRBV5-1 and TRBJ2-1; 11 bases map to TRBD2. Germline CDR1 is SGHRS and CDR2 is YFSETQ. The CDR3 length is 18 residues. After removal of 4 bases from V and 3 bases from J, the junction contained 12 bases not matched to a gene. CDR3 region: CASSGLAGGGGHYNEQFF. CDR3 bases: TGCGCCAGCAGCGGATTAGCGGGAGGGGGGGGGCACTACAATGAGCAGTTCTTC.

This clone was detected a few times. V usage is TRBV28 and J usage is TRBJ1-1; no clear D gene. The CDR3 is made up of 12 amino acids. V lost 6 bases and J lost 5, with 10 bases in between. CDR1 and CDR2 (germline): MDHEN, SYDVKM. The CDR3 nucleotides are TGTGCCAGCAGGCCGGGAGGTACTGAAGCTTTCTTT. This codes for CASRPGGTEAFF.

This chain joins TRBV5-8 and TRBJ2-3; D is ambiguous. Trimming left V 6 bases short and J 5 bases short, with 16 bases between. This CDR3 is built from 14 residues. Germline V gene data show CDR1 as SGHTS and CDR2 as YDEGEE. The CDR3 loop reads CASIEYGRIDTQYF. Written as DNA, the CDR3 is TGTGCCAGCATCGAATACGGTAGAATAGATACGCAGTATTTT.

The chain carries TRBV27 and TRBJ1-1; D may be TRBD1 (6 bases). This CDR3 has 14 residues. CDR1 MNHEY and CDR2 SMNVEV come from the germline V gene (reference sequence). Trimming cost V 4 bases and J 1 base, with 10 bases left between them. CDR3 in amino acids: CASSWGRGNTEAFF. The CDR3 DNA sequence: TGTGCCAGCAGTTGGGGCAGGGGGAACACTGAAGCTTTCTTT.

The genes are TRBV7-2 and TRBJ2-5; 9 bases agree with TRBD2. V dropped 3 bases and J dropped 7; count of bases not matched to a gene: 9. From germline, CDR1 is SGHTA and CDR2 FQGNSA. The CDR3 consists of 15 residues. The CDR3 is CASSLGGGALGTQYF. Written as DNA, the CDR3 is TGTGCCAGCAGCTTGGGCGGGGGGGCGCTCGGGACCCAGTACTTC.

The chain employs TRBV28 and TRBJ2-7; 10 bases are shared with TRBD1. The V and J ends lost 8 bases and 3 bases, in that order; junction bases with no gene match: 10. CDR3 length: 15 residues. CDR1 MDHEN and CDR2 SYDVKM come from the germline V gene. The CDR3: CASLQPGQGNYEQYF. The CDR3 nucleotides read TGTGCCAGCCTGCAGCCGGGACAGGGGAACTACGAGCAGTACTTC.

The V call is TRBV9, the J call TRBJ2-2, with TRBD2 identical over 7 bases. There are 15 residues in the CDR3. Germline V CDR1 and CDR2: SGDLS, YYNGEE. With 0 bases clipped from V and 6 bases from J, the junction kept 5 bases outside the gene matches. The CDR3 DNA reads as TGTGCCAGCAGCGTAGGCGGGGGTCTCGCCGGGGAGCTGTTTTTT. This codes for CASSVGGGLAGELFF.